This T cell receptor (beta chain) was observed in a study of identical twins. Study results and caveats: Possibly, invariant MAIT and iNKT cells partly confounded zero-insertion analyses. For out-of-frame alpha sequences shared by twins, low generation probability was in excess.

This clonotype was recorded at least ten times. What it binds is unknown. TCRdb re-called the 5' RACE reads through MiXCR, storing one row per CDR3 protein. Of 470,000 or so distinct CDR3 sequences detected, 24% appear once; the ten largest clones hold roughly 3%. This CDR3 contains 14 residues. Trimming left V 6 bases short and J 0 bases short, with 11 bases between. Per germline, CDR1 KGHSH and CDR2 LQKENI. With no exceptions, donors were healthy Caucasians. These same data were also listed under a study on T cells expressing NK-cell markers.

This clonotype was obtained from a woman aged 18 to 35 in good health. The sample was CD4+ T cells sorted from blood. This chain connects TRBV18 to TRBJ2-5; a possible D gene is TRBD2 (5 bases). The CDR3 DNA sequence: TGTGCCAGCTCGCTTACTAGAGACCAAGAGACCCAGTACTTC. Translating it yields CASSLTRDQETQYF.